These 24 T cell receptor beta chains were sequenced from one sample in a study of early stage breast cancer tumors. Only in-frame clones appear in the TCRdb table, and some are missing; sequencing was by immunoSEQ multiplex PCR. The table has 50,000 or so clones, 75% to 85% seen once. Material for sequencing was blood. Receptor source: a person aged 50 to 59 with breast cancer.

The chain links TRBV4-1 to TRBJ1-2; D unclear. Deletions cut 3 bases from V and 3 bases from J, with 11 bases between. The length of the CDR3 is 14 residues. Germline values: CDR1 MGHRA, CDR2 YSYEKL. CDR3 region: CASSQQERDYGYTF. Here the CDR3 DNA reads TGCGCCAGCAGCCAGCAGGAACGGGACTATGGCTACACCTTC.

The rearrangement joins TRBV7-6 to TRBJ1-4, with D possibly TRBD1 on 5 matching bases. CDR1 is SGHVS and CDR2 is FNYEAQ in the germline V gene. The CDR3 has 17 amino acids. Between the trimmed V and J ends, which lost 5 bases and 0 bases, there was a span of 16 bases. As DNA, the CDR3 is TGTGCCAGCAGCCCAACCGACAGAATTGCAACTAATGAAAAACTGTTTTTT. As protein: CASSPTDRIATNEKLFF.

V gene TRBV9 combines with J gene TRBJ2-1, with 12 bases fitting TRBD2. J gave up 6 bases and V 3 bases, and 4 bases lay outside the gene matches. Germline CDR1 is SGDLS and CDR2 is YYNGEE. The CDR3 covers 15 residues. The CDR3 is CASSASGGVRNEQFF. The CDR3 DNA is TGTGCCAGCAGCGCTAGCGGGGGGGTCCGCAATGAGCAGTTCTTC.

V and J are TRBV10-2 and TRBJ1-2; possibly TRBD1 for D (5 bases). This CDR3 is built from 14 residues. Germline-derived CDR1 and CDR2 are WSHSY and SAAADI. Trimming left V 7 bases short and J 3 bases short, with 15 bases between. CDR3 in DNA: TGCGCCAGCACCCGACGGGGCAAGGACTATGGCTACACCTTC. Its translation is CASTRRGKDYGYTF.

V usage is TRBV4-3 and J usage is TRBJ2-3; perhaps TRBD2 as D (5 bases). Trimming shortened V by 5 bases and J by 2 bases, and 11 bases separated the two germline ends. This CDR3 spans 14 amino acids. CDR1 and CDR2 from the germline V gene are LGHNA and YSLEER. The CDR3 sequence: CASSARELTDTQYF. The DNA for the CDR3 is TGCGCCAGCAGCGCGAGGGAACTCACAGATACGCAGTATTTT.

The CDR3 nucleotides are TGTGCCAGTAGTATTCCCGGGACAGCCACCGGGGAGCTGTTTTTT. It yields the protein CASSIPGTATGELFF. The rearrangement uses TRBV19 and TRBJ2-2; 7 positions agree with TRBD1. Per the germline V gene, CDR1 is LNHDA and CDR2 is SQIVND (reference sequence). V gave up 3 bases and J gave up 4 bases; unmatched junction bases: 5. This CDR3 is built from 15 residues.

The chain has TRBV30 and TRBJ1-2; the D is unclear. From germline, CDR1 is GTSNPN and CDR2 SVGIG (reference sequence). The V end was cut by 3 bases, the J end by 6 bases, with 8 bases between. The CDR3 is made up of 11 amino acids. In DNA form, the CDR3 reads TGTGCCTGGAGGTTTACACATGGCTACACCTTC. Amino acids: CAWRFTHGYTF.

This clone occurred a few times. The chain employs TRBV4-1 and TRBJ1-2; D is unclear. The germline V gene has CDR1 MGHRA and CDR2 YSYEKL. CDR3 size: 14 residues. Trimming stripped 1 base from V and 3 bases from J, with 9 bases between. The CDR3 is CASSQGHGHYGYTF. The DNA for the CDR3 is TGCGCCAGCAGCCAAGGACATGGCCACTATGGCTACACCTTC.

The rearrangement joins TRBV21-1 to TRBJ1-3. TRBV21-1 is termed a pseudogene. The CDR3 is 16 residues long. The CDR3: CASSENWGSSGNTIYF. The DNA for the CDR3 is TGTGCCAGCAGCGAAAATTGGGGGAGCTCTGGAAACACCATATATTTT.

This rearrangement joins TRBV7-8 to TRBJ2-7; 7 bases line up with TRBD1. Germline lookup yields CDR1 SGHVS and CDR2 FQNEAQ. The length of the CDR3 is 13 residues. The ends lost 3 bases at V and 6 bases at J; junction bases unmatched: 5. In DNA, the CDR3 is TGTGCCAGCAGCTTTCAGACAGGGCGCGAGCAGTACTTC. Amino acid sequence: CASSFQTGREQYF.

The chain uses TRBV2 and TRBJ2-2; 8 bases match TRBD2. The CDR3 runs to 17 residues. V shed 2 bases and J 7 bases; nucleotides not matched to a gene: 12. The germline gives CDR1 SNHLY, CDR2 FYNNEI. The CDR3 DNA reads TGTGCCAGCAGTGAATTGGGGGCCGGGGGGGCCAGCGGGGAGCTGTTTTTT. This sequence encodes CASSELGAGGASGELFF.

The V call is TRBV7-6, the J call TRBJ1-5, with D possibly being TRBD1 (6 bases). The germline gives CDR1 SGHVS, CDR2 FNYEAQ. The CDR3 consists of 13 residues. The V and J ends lost 1 base and 15 bases respectively, with 16 bases between them. The CDR3 nucleotides are TGTGCCAGCAGCTTAGACTTCACCGGGACAATGCATTTT. This sequence encodes CASSLDFTGTMHF. The whole variable domain, remainder taken from reference TRBV7-6 and TRBJ1-5, is GAGVSQSPRYKVTKRGQDVALRCDPISGHVSLYWYRQALGQGPEFLTYFNYEAQQDKSGLPNDRFSAERPEGSISTLTIQRTEQRDSAMYRCASSLDFTGTMHFGDGTRLSIL.

The chain couples TRBV18 to TRBJ2-2; D possibly matches TRBD1 or TRBD2 (5 bases each). CDR3 length equals 17 residues. V lost 0 bases, J lost 5 bases, and 16 bases lay in between. CDR1 is KGHSH, CDR2 LQKENI, per germline. The CDR3 spells CASSPPRGGPGTGELFF. The CDR3 nucleotides read TGTGCCAGCTCACCACCACGGGGCGGGCCGGGGACCGGGGAGCTGTTTTTT.

The chain recombines TRBV7-8 with TRBJ2-6; 7 bases line up with TRBD1. V trimming: 0 bases; J trimming: 1 base; junction bases outside the gene matches: 3. CDR1 and CDR2 from the germline V gene are SGHVS and FQNEAQ. The CDR3 length is 17 residues. The CDR3 bases are TGTGCCAGCAGCTTAGCGACAGGGCAGTCTGGGGCCAACGTCCTGACTTTC. Residues: CASSLATGQSGANVLTF.

This chain connects TRBV7-9 to TRBJ1-1; unclear D gene. Trimming removed 2 bases at V and 2 bases at J, with 6 bases between. The CDR3 has 13 residues. Looked up from germline, CDR1 is SEHNR and CDR2 is FQNEAQ (reference sequence). Here the CDR3 reads CASSLSGNTEAFF. CDR3 sequence (DNA): TGTGCCAGCAGCTTATCTGGAAACACTGAAGCTTTCTTT.

This clone was seen once. V usage is TRBV6-5 and J usage is TRBJ2-1; 7 nucleotides agree with TRBD1. The CDR3 is 13 residues long. Germline CDR1 and CDR2: MNHEY and SVGAGI. V dropped 6 bases and J dropped 3; count of bases not matched to a gene: 2. The CDR3 DNA follows: TGTGCCAGCAGCCGGACAGGCTACAATGAGCAGTTCTTC. Its protein is CASSRTGYNEQFF.

The chain carries TRBV28 and TRBJ1-2; TRBD1 might be the D (6 bases). Between the trimmed V and J ends, which lost 7 bases and 4 bases, there was a span of 19 bases. This CDR3 has 15 residues. Germline V gene sequence: CDR1 MDHEN, CDR2 SYDVKM. CDR3 residues: CASTPGPDSGYGYTF. CDR3 in DNA: TGTGCCAGCACCCCCGGCCCGGACAGCGGCTATGGCTACACCTTC.

The genes are TRBV7-9 and TRBJ2-7, with D possibly called TRBD1 or TRBD2 (5 bases each). The germline CDR1 and CDR2 sequences are SEHNR and FQNEAQ (reference sequence). The CDR3 consists of 15 residues. V was pared by 4 bases and J by 0 bases, with 13 bases between. Here the CDR3 DNA reads TGTGCCAGCAGCTCCGGCCCAGGGAGCTCCTACGAGCAGTACTTC. Its translation is CASSSGPGSSYEQYF. The entire variable domain, with the rest obtained from reference TRBV7-9 and TRBJ2-7, is as follows: DTGVSQNPRHKITKRGQNVTFRCDPISEHNRLYWYRQTLGQGPEFLTYFQNEAQLEKSRLLSDRFSAERPKGSFSTLEIQRTEQGDSAMYLCASSSGPGSSYEQYFGPGTRLTVT.

The count of this clone is one. V usage is TRBV6-4 and J usage is TRBJ1-1; D gene unclear. This CDR3 comprises 13 residues. Germline-derived CDR1 and CDR2 are MRHNA and SNTAGT. V was clipped by 2 bases and J by 0 bases, with 4 bases between them. CDR3 sequence: CASSDGMNTEAFF. The CDR3 bases are TGTGCCAGCAGTGACGGCATGAACACTGAAGCTTTCTTT.

The chain carries TRBV18 and TRBJ2-7, with TRBD1 identical over 9 bases. J gave up 0 bases and V 3 bases, and 3 bases lay outside the gene matches. The V gene's germline CDR1 is KGHSH and CDR2 LQKENI. This CDR3 has 15 amino acids. The CDR3 sequence: CASSPGTGSSYEQYF. The CDR3 region has the DNA TGTGCCAGCTCACCCGGGACAGGGAGCTCCTACGAGCAGTACTTC.

The chain carries TRBV6-5 and TRBJ1-5, with D possibly being TRBD1 (6 bases). From germline, CDR1 is MNHEY and CDR2 SVGAGI. The CDR3 has 14 amino acids. The germline V and J ends were trimmed by 8 bases and 0 bases, with 11 bases remaining between them. CDR3 coding DNA: TGTGCCAGCGCGGACAGTTATAGCAATCAGCCCCAGCATTTT. Amino acids: CASADSYSNQPQHF.

The chain recombines TRBV9 with TRBJ2-5; D assignment may be TRBD1 or TRBD2 (5 bases each). The germline CDR1 and CDR2 sequences are SGDLS and YYNGEE. The CDR3 runs 14 residues. V was clipped by 0 bases and J by 1 base, with 7 bases between them. CDR3 region: CASSVVGGQETQYF. CDR3 nucleotide sequence: TGTGCCAGCAGCGTAGTTGGGGGCCAAGAGACCCAGTACTTC.

The sample holds one count of this clone. The gene calls are TRBV28 and TRBJ2-2, with D perhaps matching TRBD1 (6 bases). The CDR3 extends over 14 amino acids. Trimming pared 8 bases from V and 3 bases from J, leaving 13 bases between. Germline V gives CDR1 MDHEN, CDR2 SYDVKM. This CDR3 is CASSNGQHTGELFF. CDR3 nucleotides: TGTGCCAGCTCGAACGGACAGCACACCGGGGAGCTGTTTTTT.

This rearrangement joins TRBV5-4 to TRBJ2-2; maybe TRBD2 (5 bases). Germline V lookup: CDR1 SGHNT, CDR2 YYREEE (reference sequence). Deletions cut 1 base from V and 4 bases from J, with 17 bases between. CDR3 size: 17 residues. CDR3 amino acids: CASSLRAGVTGTGELFF. CDR3 nucleotide sequence: TGTGCCAGCAGCTTGAGGGCCGGGGTTACGGGCACCGGGGAGCTGTTTTTT.